The 3 T cell receptor beta chains listed next were all sequenced from one sample in a study of blood T cell repertoires in COVID-19. TCRdb's copy holds only in-frame clones and misses some; the assay was immunoSEQ multiplex PCR. In the table there are 300,000 or so clones, around 87% of which are singletons. The sample consisted of peripheral blood. These receptors all come from a man aged 65-85 years with acute or convalescent COVID-19.

This clone was observed a single time. This chain connects TRBV18 to TRBJ2-7; 9 bases match TRBD1. The CDR3 totals 15 residues. The trim removed 3 bases at V and 3 bases at J, leaving 6 bases unmatched. Germline V gene lookup returns CDR1 KGHSH and CDR2 LQKENI. CDR3 residues: CASSPGQGILYEQYF. The CDR3 region has the DNA TGTGCCAGCTCACCTGGACAGGGGATCCTCTACGAGCAGTACTTC.

V and J are TRBV28 and TRBJ1-2, with D perhaps TRBD1 (5 bases). The CDR3 totals 16 residues. V dropped 6 bases and J dropped 4 bases, with 21 bases sitting between them. Germline lookup yields CDR1 MDHEN and CDR2 SYDVKM. The CDR3 loop is CASRPSPGRGTYGYTF. The CDR3 DNA follows: TGTGCCAGCAGACCCTCCCCGGGGAGGGGAACCTATGGCTACACCTTC.

The J gene is TRBJ2-2, the V gene TRBV10-1, with 8 nucleotides matching TRBD2. Germline V gives CDR1 WNHNN, CDR2 SYGVQD (reference sequence). After removal of 4 bases from V and 4 bases from J, the junction contained 8 bases not matched to a gene. The CDR3 length is 16 residues. CDR3 protein: CASSGGAGAGTGELFF. In DNA form, the CDR3 reads TGCGCCAGCAGTGGGGGAGCGGGAGCGGGCACCGGGGAGCTGTTTTTT.